This T cell receptor beta chain appears in the sequencing data of a study of blood T cell repertoires in COVID-19. Cohorts were assigned according to the clinical history that participants reported. The method was immunoSEQ multiplex PCR; TCRdb's version includes in-frame clones alone and lacks a portion of them. The sample records 200,000 to 250,000 clones, 88% being singletons. Germline-derived CDR1 and CDR2 are SGHTA and FQGNSA. The CDR3 has 15 residues. V was trimmed by 4 bases and J by 6 bases, leaving 17 bases between them. The source material was PBMCs or T cells enriched from blood (not recorded which). The origin of this receptor is a woman in her thirties who had been exposed to COVID-19. The V call is TRBV7-2, the J call TRBJ2-3; a possible D gene is TRBD2 (5 bases). The CDR3 spells CASSSGRRWADTQYF. CDR3 DNA sequence: TGTGCCAGCAGCTCCGGACGGAGGTGGGCGGATACGCAGTATTTT.